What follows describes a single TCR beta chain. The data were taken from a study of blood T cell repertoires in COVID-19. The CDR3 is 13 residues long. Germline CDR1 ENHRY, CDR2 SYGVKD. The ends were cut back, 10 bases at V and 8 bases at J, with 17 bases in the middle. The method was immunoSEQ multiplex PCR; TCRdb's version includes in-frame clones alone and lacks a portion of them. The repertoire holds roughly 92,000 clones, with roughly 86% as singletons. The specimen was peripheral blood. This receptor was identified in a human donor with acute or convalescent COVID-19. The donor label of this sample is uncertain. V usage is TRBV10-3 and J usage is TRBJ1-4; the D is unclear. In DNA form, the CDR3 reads TGTGCCACCGCGGACGATCGGGAGGAAAAACTGTTTTTT. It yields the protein CATADDREEKLFF.